The subject of this entry is one T cell receptor (beta chain). The target of this receptor is not known. No clone much larger than this one lies a single base away; base qualities are absent. The sample belongs to a study of CD8+ T cells in alopecia areata listed by TCRdb under 2018. Concerning the study at large: Treated patients were enrolled in an open-label pilot trial of oral tofacitinib at 5 to 10 mg twice daily for moderate-to-severe alopecia areata. Tofacitinib was administered for 6 to 18 months, and 6 months of follow-up off drug were then conducted to assess delayed response and recurrence. Biopsies were taken from tofacitinib-treated patients at baseline and again at 4 and 24 weeks into treatment, and several of those patients also had a later scalp biopsy. In humans, TCRbeta sequencing was performed on scalp tissue and on sorted CD4+ and CD8+ peripheral blood T cells from healthy controls and from patients with patchy or totalis/universalis alopecia areata. Clonality in the scalp was compared among normal scalp (n=4), patchy alopecia areata scalp (n=8), and alopecia totalis/universalis scalp (n=8). RNA was extracted with the PAXgene miRNA kit for fixed scalp, the miRNeasy kit for PBMCs, and the RNeasy kit for mouse skin. TCRbeta CDR3 regions were amplified by immunoSEQ multiplex PCR using 35 Vbeta forward and 13 Jbeta reverse primers. The SALT score, which quantifies the percentage of affected scalp surface area, was used to measure disease severity in treated patients. In both human patients and the C3H/HeJ mouse model, the study applied high-throughput TCRbeta sequencing to look at T cell clonal expansion in alopecia areata. The full study reports these points: Many expanded lesional clones were found to persist in scalp and blood during tofacitinib treatment, and relapse after treatment cessation may be partly explained by this persistence. Lesional scalp, especially in alopecia totalis/universalis, showed higher clonality and more expanded CD8+ clones than normal scalp, suggesting antigenic drive. Resident alphabeta T cells in normal human skin are also sequenced, complicating scalp TCR repertoire analysis, unlike mouse skin dominated by gammadelta T cells. Because the treated cohort was small and had just a single nonresponder, larger studies are needed to establish links between baseline CD8+ expansion and response. Shared TCR sequences between patients were less evident than in mice, which may be partly attributable to HLA diversity in the patient population. Scalp clonality and the number of expanded CD8+ clones among the top 100 scalp clones were significantly decreased by tofacitinib.

Per the publication, the time point label means: less than five weeks on oral tofacitinib. The sample's treatment or condition, from its label and the paper: oral pan-JAK inhibitor, 5-10 mg twice daily. Lesional scalp punch biopsies and peripheral blood were obtained from alopecia areata patients. PBMCs were separated by density centrifugation and stained for CD3, CD4 and CD8, after which CD4+ and CD8+ T cells were sorted on a FACSAria. CDR1 and CDR2 (SEHNR, FQNEAQ) derive from the germline V gene (reference sequence). V and J lose 1 base and 0 bases, and a span of 3 bases separates them. Reading from cysteine to phenylalanine, the CDR3 counts 14 amino acids. Kept here is only the CDR3 DNA, which spans 42 bases and is read in frame from base 1. The library was obtained by the immunoSEQ multiplex PCR assay. RNA was extracted from all samples and reverse transcribed into cDNA as template for TCR sequencing. First-strand cDNA was synthesized with SuperScript III using a 2:1 mix of oligo-dT and random hexamers. A synthetic immune receptor repertoire was used to assess amplification bias, and residual bias was removed computationally. The original methods were these. Raw reads were preprocessed to remove errors, and CDR3 was defined by IMGT conventions from the conserved cysteine to phenylalanine. Clonality was computed by normalizing Shannon entropy by log2 of the number of productive unique TCRs and subtracting the result from 1. Whether scalp clones were CD4 or CD8 was inferred by matching scalp TCRbeta sequences against CD4 and CD8 repertoires sorted from blood. What TCRdb holds here is the immuneACCESS table cut down to in-frame rearrangements. Part of the clones is not present; checked against another copy, under half of the missing clones reflect an unresolved V gene, and the others are unexplained. That table is the source of V, J and clone size, and D and trimming were worked out from the DNA. Present in this sample are around 150,000 clones, roughly four fifths of which were seen just once. Of the sample, 25% falls within the top ten clones.

The input for sequencing was CD8+ T cells sorted from blood, taken at week 4, from a patient treated with tofacitinib. The sequence was collected from a human donor with alopecia areata. The chain links TRBV7-9 with TRBJ2-2, with the D gene uncertain. The CDR3 here reads CASSLGTNTGELFF. The DNA sequence is as follows: TGTGCCAGCAGCTTAGGCACGAACACCGGGGAGCTGTTTTTT.